This entry features one T cell receptor (beta chain) sequence. Its cognate antigen is unknown. Time point described: sample taken at primary tumor resection. Unsorted whole RNA from tumor, nontumor lung or frozen PBMC underwent sequencing. The donors were some 70 patients with non-small cell lung cancer that was early-stage and untreated. The data are from a study of spatial heterogeneity in lung cancer. Study context: Detection of beta-chain sequences consistently exceeded that of alpha-chain sequences. Study-wide results and caveats: Detection of ubiquitous tumor TCRs in blood was higher at resection than follow-up.

MiXCR, applied by TCRdb to the 5' RACE reads, yields one record per CDR3 protein. The sample holds just over 25,000 distinct CDR3 sequences, 9.5% to 15% seen once. V dropped 6 bases and J dropped 9; count of bases not matched to a gene: 9. Germline lookup yields CDR1 MNHEY and CDR2 SVGAGI. The CDR3 has 15 amino acids. The V gene is TRBV6-5, the J gene TRBJ2-1, with 12 bases fitting TRBD2. Sequenced material: PBMCs, taken at surgery. This TCR came from a female donor with early-stage non-small cell lung cancer. DNA for the CDR3: TGTGCCAGCAGACCGCGGACTAGCGGGATGGGTGAGCAGTTCTTC. Protein product: CASRPRTSGMGEQFF.